This entry lists 21 T cell receptor beta chains sequenced from one sample in a study of T cells in narcolepsy (dated 2018 in TCRdb). Libraries were constructed by the immunoSEQ multiplex PCR assay. TCRdb carries this immuneACCESS record with in-frame sequences only. Its versions omit some clonotypes, under half of them owing to an unresolved V gene in the studies checked, with the rest unexplained. This sample has tens of thousands of clones in its table, and about 91% of those were observed once. The ten largest clonotypes hold less than 1.5% of the sample. The sequenced sample consisted of CD45RA- memory CD4+ T cells from PBMCs. The cell subset or site label, as the study defines it: memory T cells sorted ex vivo from peripheral blood. These receptors were taken from a human donor with narcolepsy.

The chain recombines TRBV11-3 with TRBJ1-3; no definite D call. Germline CDR1 SGHNT, CDR2 YENEEA. The CDR3 consists of 13 residues. V was cut by 5 bases and J by 4 bases, with 9 bases left in between. CDR3 loop: CASSPPSGNTIYF. Here the CDR3 DNA reads TGTGCCAGCAGCCCTCCCTCGGGAAACACCATATATTTT.

V is TRBV18 and J is TRBJ2-4; D uncertain. CDR3 size: 17 residues. The germline V gene encodes CDR1 KGHSH and CDR2 LQKENI. The V and J ends lost 0 bases and 2 bases respectively, with 14 bases between them. This CDR3 reads CASSPPPIAGTKNIQYF. DNA of the CDR3: TGTGCCAGCTCACCACCCCCCATTGCAGGAACCAAAAACATTCAGTACTTC.

This sequence joins TRBV9 and TRBJ2-3; 10 positions agree with TRBD2. This CDR3 is 15 amino acids long. Germline-derived CDR1 and CDR2 are SGDLS and YYNGEE. With 2 bases clipped from V and 2 bases from J, the junction kept 2 bases outside the gene matches. CDR3 DNA: TGTGCCAGCAGCGTCACTAGCGGGATCACAGATACGCAGTATTTT. This sequence encodes CASSVTSGITDTQYF.

The chain links TRBV6-5 to TRBJ2-6, with D unclear. Germline-derived CDR1 and CDR2 are MNHEY and SVGAGI. The V gene lost 5 bases and the J gene lost 2 bases, with 10 bases spanning the gap. This CDR3 region has 15 residues. This CDR3 reads CASSRRVPGANVLTF. DNA for the CDR3: TGTGCCAGCAGTCGGCGCGTCCCTGGGGCCAACGTCCTGACTTTC.

The chain uses TRBV19 and TRBJ2-7; perhaps TRBD1 as D (6 bases). The CDR3 is 16 residues long. Germline V gives CDR1 LNHDA, CDR2 SQIVND (reference sequence). The V end was cut by 6 bases, the J end by 0 bases, with 18 bases between. The CDR3 DNA is TGTGCCAGTAGCCCTTCCCCCCCCAGGGGCTCCTACGAGCAGTACTTC. Translated, it gives CASSPSPPRGSYEQYF.

The sample holds one count of this clone. This sequence joins TRBV29-1 and TRBJ1-2; the D gene is possibly TRBD1 (6 bases). The V and J ends lost 4 bases and 8 bases respectively, with 8 bases between them. The germline V gene encodes CDR1 SQVTM and CDR2 ANQGSEA. The CDR3 extends over 10 amino acids. The CDR3 DNA sequence: TGCAGCGTTGCAGGGGACGGCTACACCTTC. It is translated as CSVAGDGYTF.

This rearrangement joins TRBV19 to TRBJ2-1, with 7 bases fitting TRBD2. V gave up 3 bases and J gave up 2 bases; unmatched junction bases: 7. The germline V gene has CDR1 LNHDA and CDR2 SQIVND (reference sequence). This CDR3 contains 16 residues. The CDR3 here is CASSIGTIHTYNEQFF. CDR3 sequence (DNA): TGTGCCAGTAGTATTGGGACTATACACACCTACAATGAGCAGTTCTTC.

The V and J genes are TRBV21-1 and TRBJ1-6. TRBV21-1 is described as a pseudogene. The CDR3 loop spans 13 amino acids. In nucleotides, the CDR3 is TGTGCCAGCAGCAAAGCTCCGGGCTCACCCCTCCACTTT. Its protein is CASSKAPGSPLHF.

The chain couples TRBV6-1 to TRBJ2-7, with D possibly TRBD1 on 5 matching bases. V lost 5 bases, J lost 3 bases, and 11 bases lay in between. This CDR3 comprises 13 residues. Germline V gives CDR1 MNHNS, CDR2 SASEGT. The DNA of the CDR3 is TGTGCCAGCAGTTGGGGCAAGAGCTACGAGCAGTACTTC. It yields the protein CASSWGKSYEQYF.

This clone has just one count. The rearrangement uses TRBV19 and TRBJ2-2; D is unresolved. Trimming shortened V by 8 bases and J by 5 bases, and 9 bases separated the two germline ends. The germline CDR1 and CDR2 sequences are LNHDA and SQIVND (reference sequence). The CDR3 totals 12 residues. The CDR3 here is CASYAWTGELFF. DNA of the CDR3: TGTGCCAGTTACGCGTGGACCGGGGAGCTGTTTTTT.

This clone appeared once. J is TRBJ1-2 and V is TRBV19; 10 bases fit TRBD1. With V trimmed by 6 bases and J by 0 bases, 4 bases remained unmatched. Germline CDR1 reads LNHDA; CDR2 reads SQIVND (reference sequence). This CDR3 region has 15 residues. CDR3 loop: CASRRGQGPNYGYTF. CDR3 DNA sequence: TGTGCCAGTAGGAGGGGACAGGGGCCTAACTATGGCTACACCTTC.

The CDR3 protein is CARQGSGNQPQHF. CDR3 coding DNA: TGTGCCAGACAGGGGTCTGGCAATCAGCCCCAGCATTTT. The genes are TRBV28 and TRBJ1-5; 7 nucleotides line up with TRBD1. The V gene end was trimmed by 9 bases and the J gene end by 2 bases; junction bases not matched to a gene: 4. From germline, CDR1 is MDHEN and CDR2 SYDVKM. The CDR3 consists of 13 residues. Full variable domain (missing parts from reference TRBV28 and TRBJ1-5): DVKVTQSSRYLVKRTGEKVFLECVQDMDHENMFWYRQDPGLGLRLIYFSYDVKMKEKGDIPEGYSVSREKKERFSLILESASTNQTSMYLCARQGSGNQPQHFGDGTRLSIL.

The V and J genes are TRBV11-3 and TRBJ2-1; TRBD2 agrees at 12 bases. J lost 5 bases, V lost 3 bases, and 8 bases had no gene match. The CDR3 contains 17 residues. Germline CDR1 SGHNT, CDR2 YENEEA. CDR3 coding DNA: TGTGCCAGCAGCTTCCACTCTAGCGGGAGGGCAAACAATGAGCAGTTCTTC. This gives the protein CASSFHSSGRANNEQFF.

The chain has TRBV18 and TRBJ2-1, with TRBD2 identical over 9 bases. The CDR3 spans 15 residues. J lost 8 bases, V lost 0 bases, and 5 bases had no gene match. CDR1 is KGHSH, CDR2 LQKENI, per germline. This CDR3 reads CASSPPAGGLDEQFF. In nucleotides, the CDR3 is TGTGCCAGCTCACCACCGGCGGGGGGGCTGGATGAGCAGTTCTTC. Full variable domain (remainder filled in from reference TRBV18 and TRBJ2-1): NAGVMQNPRHLVRRRGQEARLRCSPMKGHSHVYWYRQLPEEGLKFMVYLQKENIIDESGMPKERFSAEFPKEGPSILRIQQVVRGDSAAYFCASSPPAGGLDEQFFGPGTRLTVL.

The chain links TRBV7-9 to TRBJ2-7; D is unclear. In germline, CDR1 is SEHNR, CDR2 FQNEAQ (reference sequence). V was cut by 2 bases and J by 2 bases, with 10 bases left in between. This CDR3 has 14 residues. CDR3: CASSLSSGAYEQYF. CDR3 sequence (DNA): TGTGCCAGCAGCTTATCTAGTGGGGCCTACGAGCAGTACTTC.

The chain uses TRBV6-6 and TRBJ2-3; tentatively, D is TRBD1 (5 bases). Germline V CDR1 and CDR2: MNHNY, SVGAGI (reference sequence). The CDR3 loop spans 12 amino acids. CDR3 in DNA: TGTGCTTGGGGCCCTGGGGCAGATACGCAGTATTTT. Its protein is CAWGPGADTQYF.

The chain couples TRBV5-1 to TRBJ2-7, with TRBD2 matching over 11 bases. This CDR3 contains 16 residues. Per germline, CDR1 SGHRS and CDR2 YFSETQ. J was trimmed by 6 bases and V by 4 bases; bases with no gene match: 12. CDR3 sequence: CASSATPSGGFGEQYF. In DNA, the CDR3 is TGCGCCAGCAGCGCTACCCCTAGCGGGGGGTTCGGCGAGCAGTACTTC.

This rearrangement joins TRBV2 to TRBJ1-6, with D hard to call. V was cut by 6 bases and J by 6 bases, with 12 bases left in between. This CDR3 spans 14 amino acids. Germline CDR1 and CDR2: SNHLY and FYNNEI. The CDR3 spells CASSLDGFNSPLHF. CDR3 nucleotide sequence: TGTGCCAGCAGCCTGGACGGATTTAATTCACCCCTCCACTTT.

This chain links TRBV5-4 with TRBJ2-1, with 10 bases fitting TRBD2. The CDR3 contains 15 residues. Trimming cost V 2 bases and J 8 bases; bases outside gene matches: 7. Looked up from germline, CDR1 is SGHNT and CDR2 is YYREEE (reference sequence). In nucleotides, the CDR3 is TGTGCCAGCAGCTTAAATAGCGGGGGGAGGGATGAGCAGTTCTTC. Its protein product is CASSLNSGGRDEQFF.

On this clone: Other nucleotide sequences in the sample specify the same CDR3. This chain links TRBV6-1 with TRBJ1-5; TRBD1 is a possible D gene (5 bases). Germline V gene data show CDR1 as MNHNS and CDR2 as SASEGT. This CDR3 has 14 amino acids. Trimming left V 5 bases short and J 3 bases short, with 11 bases between. The CDR3 coding sequence is TGTGCCAGCAGTCCTCGACAGCACAATCAGCCCCAGCATTTT. Translation: CASSPRQHNQPQHF.

The J gene is TRBJ2-3, the V gene TRBV19, with 10 bases that match TRBD2. The length of the CDR3 is 16 residues. Unmatched junction bases numbered 5, after V lost 5 bases and J lost 0 bases. Germline values: CDR1 LNHDA, CDR2 SQIVND (reference sequence). The CDR3 DNA is TGTGCCAGTAGTTTCCTAGCGGGAGCAAGCACAGATACGCAGTATTTT. Amino acid sequence: CASSFLAGASTDTQYF.